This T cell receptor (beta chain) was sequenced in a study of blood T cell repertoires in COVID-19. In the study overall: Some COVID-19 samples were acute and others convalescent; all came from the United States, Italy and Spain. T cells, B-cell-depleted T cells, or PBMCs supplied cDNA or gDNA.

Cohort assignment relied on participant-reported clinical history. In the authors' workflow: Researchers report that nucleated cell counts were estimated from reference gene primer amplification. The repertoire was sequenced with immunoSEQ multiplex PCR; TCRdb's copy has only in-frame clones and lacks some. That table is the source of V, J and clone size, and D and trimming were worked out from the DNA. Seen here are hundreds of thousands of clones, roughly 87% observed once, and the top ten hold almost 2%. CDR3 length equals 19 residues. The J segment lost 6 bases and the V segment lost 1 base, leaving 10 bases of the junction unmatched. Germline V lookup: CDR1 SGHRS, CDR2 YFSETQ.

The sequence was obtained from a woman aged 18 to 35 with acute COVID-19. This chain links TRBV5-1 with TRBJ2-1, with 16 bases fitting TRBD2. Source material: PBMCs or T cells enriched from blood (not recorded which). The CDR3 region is CASSLTGTSGGVSGNEQFF. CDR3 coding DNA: TGCGCCAGCAGCTTGACCGGGACTAGCGGGGGGGTGTCGGGCAATGAGCAGTTCTTC.